The clone carrying this TCR beta chain was counted once. Mismatch with germline at one junction end may stem from a read error. Sequencing used immunoSEQ multiplex PCR; TCRdb keeps in-frame clones, though not all of them. This table has under 70,000 clones, around four fifths appearing once. The CDR3 has 11 residues. In germline, CDR1 is SEHNR, CDR2 FQNEAQ (reference sequence). This entry is derived from a study of blood T cell repertoires in COVID-19. Study-level background: PBMCs, B-cell-depleted T cells, or T cells were the source of the cDNA or gDNA that made up the material.

This chain joins TRBV7-9 and TRBJ2-1, with D possibly being TRBD2 (7 bases). The sample was peripheral blood. This sequence originates from an elderly woman with acute or convalescent COVID-19. The CDR3 DNA reads as TGTGCCAGCAGCTTAGCGGGGGGGCCGGTCTTC. Amino acid sequence: CASSLAGGPVF. The whole variable domain, remainder taken from reference TRBV7-9 and TRBJ2-1, is DTGVSQNPRHKITKRGQNVTFRCDPISEHNRLYWYRQTLGQGPEFLTYFQNEAQLEKSRLLSDRFSAERPKGSFSTLEIQRTEQGDSAMYLCASSLAGGPVFGPGTRLTVL.